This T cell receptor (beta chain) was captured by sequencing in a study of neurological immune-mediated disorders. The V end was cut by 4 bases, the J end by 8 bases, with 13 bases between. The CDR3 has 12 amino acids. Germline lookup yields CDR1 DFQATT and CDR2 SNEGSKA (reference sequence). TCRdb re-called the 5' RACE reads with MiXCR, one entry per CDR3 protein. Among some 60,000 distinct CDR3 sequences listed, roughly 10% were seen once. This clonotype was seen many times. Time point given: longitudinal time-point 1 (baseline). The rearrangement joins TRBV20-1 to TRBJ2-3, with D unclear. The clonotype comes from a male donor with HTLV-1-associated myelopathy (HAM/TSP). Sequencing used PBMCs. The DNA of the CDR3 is TGCAGTGCTACCAGGCCGCCAGGTACGCAGTATTTT. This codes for CSATRPPGTQYF.